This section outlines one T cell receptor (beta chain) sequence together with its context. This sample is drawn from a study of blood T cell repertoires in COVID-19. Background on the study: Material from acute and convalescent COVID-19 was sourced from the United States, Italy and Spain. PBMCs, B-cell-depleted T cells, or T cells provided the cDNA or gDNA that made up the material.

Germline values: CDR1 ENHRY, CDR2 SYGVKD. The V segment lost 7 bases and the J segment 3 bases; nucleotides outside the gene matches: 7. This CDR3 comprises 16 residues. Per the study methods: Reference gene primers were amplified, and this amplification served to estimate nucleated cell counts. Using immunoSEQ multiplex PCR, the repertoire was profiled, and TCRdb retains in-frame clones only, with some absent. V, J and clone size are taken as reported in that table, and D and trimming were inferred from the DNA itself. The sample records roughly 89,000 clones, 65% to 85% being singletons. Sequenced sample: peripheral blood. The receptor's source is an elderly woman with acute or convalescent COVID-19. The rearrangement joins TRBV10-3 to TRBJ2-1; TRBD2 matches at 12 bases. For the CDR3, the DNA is TGTGCCATCATGGACCCACTAGCGGGGGGCTACAATGAGCAGTTCTTC. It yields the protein CAIMDPLAGGYNEQFF.